These 9 T cell receptor beta chains originate from one sample sequenced in a study of shared clonotypes between healthy human individuals. Libraries were prepared by immunoSEQ multiplex PCR; TCRdb keeps only in-frame clonotypes and omits some of them. This table holds hundreds of thousands of clones, about 74% found once. The sample consisted of PBMCs. The receptors were gathered from a woman in her thirties or forties in good health. Some clones in this sample may be carry-over from other donors' samples.

V and J are TRBV28 and TRBJ2-6, with TRBD2 identical over 12 bases. Losses at the gene ends were 5 bases for V and 0 bases for J; bases not matched to a gene: 8. This CDR3 region has 19 residues. Germline CDR1 is MDHEN and CDR2 is SYDVKM. The CDR3 protein is CASSPPGGLAGSGANVLTF. The CDR3 nucleotides are TGTGCCAGCAGTCCTCCAGGGGGACTAGCGGGCTCTGGGGCCAACGTCCTGACTTTC. The full variable domain, rest sourced from reference TRBV28 and TRBJ2-6, is DVKVTQSSRYLVKRTGEKVFLECVQDMDHENMFWYRQDPGLGLRLIYFSYDVKMKEKGDIPEGYSVSREKKERFSLILESASTNQTSMYLCASSPPGGLAGSGANVLTFGAGSRLTVL.

V usage is TRBV4-1 and J usage is TRBJ1-1; D remains ambiguous. V lost 6 bases and J lost 2, with 10 bases in between. Germline V gene sequence: CDR1 MGHRA, CDR2 YSYEKL. The CDR3 contains 13 residues. CDR3 protein: CASSLGTNTEAFF. In DNA form, the CDR3 reads TGCGCCAGCAGTTTGGGCACCAACACTGAAGCTTTCTTT.

The V and J genes are TRBV5-1 and TRBJ1-2, with D perhaps matching TRBD1 (5 bases). V was clipped by 4 bases and J by 5 bases, with 9 bases between them. CDR3 length: 12 amino acids. Per the germline V gene, CDR1 is SGHRS and CDR2 is YFSETQ. CDR3 sequence (DNA): TGCGCCAGCAGCCCGGGGACTTATGGCTACACCTTC. Its translation is CASSPGTYGYTF.

This chain joins TRBV5-4 and TRBJ2-5; D gene ambiguous. Trimming removed 0 bases at V and 1 base at J, with 4 bases between. The CDR3 length is 13 residues. In germline, CDR1 is SGHNT, CDR2 YYREEE (reference sequence). The CDR3 sequence is CASSLASQETQYF. CDR3 nucleotides: TGTGCCAGCAGCTTGGCCAGCCAAGAGACCCAGTACTTC.

The chain couples TRBV5-4 to TRBJ1-1; D unresolved. Trimming pared 2 bases from V and 4 bases from J, leaving 18 bases between. CDR1 is SGHNT, CDR2 YYREEE, per germline (reference sequence). The CDR3 is made up of 16 amino acids. CDR3 loop: CASSFPKAGSITEAFF. CDR3 bases: TGTGCCAGCAGCTTCCCTAAGGCAGGATCGATCACTGAAGCTTTCTTT.

Details on this clone: A read error is the likely source, as a far larger clone sits one nucleotide away. This chain uses TRBV6-1 with TRBJ2-7; D not resolved. The CDR3 is 11 amino acids. Germline lookup yields CDR1 MNHNS and CDR2 SASEGT. V lost 7 bases to trimming and J lost 0 bases, with 4 bases between them. The CDR3, as DNA: TGTGCCAGCAAGGACTCCTACGAGCAGTACTTC. The encoded protein is CASKDSYEQYF.

This clone was seen just once. The chain links TRBV28 to TRBJ2-7; D may be TRBD1 (6 bases). Trimming took off 6 bases at V and 0 bases at J, with 30 bases between the two ends. Looked up from germline, CDR1 is MDHEN and CDR2 is SYDVKM. CDR3 size: 20 residues. The CDR3 loop reads CASSKPRDTLKARNSYEQYF. The CDR3 coding sequence is TGTGCCAGCAGCAAACCTCGGGACACCCTGAAGGCCCGCAACTCCTACGAGCAGTACTTC.

V is TRBV28 and J is TRBJ1-2; D gene uncertain. The CDR3 totals 15 residues. Trimming shortened V by 6 bases and J by 0 bases, and 14 bases separated the two germline ends. From germline, CDR1 is MDHEN and CDR2 SYDVKM. CDR3 protein: CASSTGGPANYGYTF. CDR3 nucleotides: TGTGCCAGCAGCACGGGTGGTCCAGCTAACTATGGCTACACCTTC.

Of note for this clone: This specimen includes other DNA sequences encoding the same CDR3. The chain is built from TRBV30 and TRBJ1-2, with a weak D call TRBD1 (6 bases). CDR3 size: 12 residues. Germline V gene data show CDR1 as GTSNPN and CDR2 as SVGIG (reference sequence). V dropped 2 bases and J dropped 4 bases, with 8 bases sitting between them. The CDR3 DNA follows: TGTGCCTGGAGTACAGGGACCTATGGCTACACCTTC. It is translated as CAWSTGTYGYTF.